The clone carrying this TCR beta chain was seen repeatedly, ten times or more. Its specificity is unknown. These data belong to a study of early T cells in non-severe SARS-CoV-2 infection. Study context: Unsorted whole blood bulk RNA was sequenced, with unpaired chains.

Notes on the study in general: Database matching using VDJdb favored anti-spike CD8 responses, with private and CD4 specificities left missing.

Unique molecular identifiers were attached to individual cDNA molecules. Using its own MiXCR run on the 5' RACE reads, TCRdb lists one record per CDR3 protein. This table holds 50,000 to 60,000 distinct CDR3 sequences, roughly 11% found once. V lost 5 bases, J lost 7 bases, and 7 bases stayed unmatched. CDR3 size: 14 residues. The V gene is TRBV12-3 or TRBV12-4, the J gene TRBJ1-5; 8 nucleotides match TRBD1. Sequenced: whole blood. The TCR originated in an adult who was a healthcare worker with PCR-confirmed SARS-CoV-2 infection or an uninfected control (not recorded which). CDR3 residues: CASSRAAGGQPQHF. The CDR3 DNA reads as TGTGCCAGCAGTCGGGCGGCAGGGGGCCAGCCCCAGCATTTT.